This T cell receptor beta chain was obtained from a study of T cell responses to AZD1222 COVID-19 vaccine. As concerns this clone: Its target is unknown.

General study points: Baseline serostatus was positive in only a handful of AZD1222 recipients.

The V segment lost 0 bases and the J segment 4 bases; nucleotides outside the gene matches: 9. Germline lookup yields CDR1 PRHDT and CDR2 FYEKMQ (reference sequence). The CDR3 sequence is 17 residues long. The method was immunoSEQ multiplex PCR; TCRdb's version includes in-frame clones alone and lacks a portion of them. The table has roughly 100,000 clones, roughly 88% seen once. This sequence joins TRBV13 and TRBJ2-3; 8 bases match TRBD2. The specimen comprised peripheral blood, sampled on day 0 of AZD1222 vaccination. The sequence came from an adult in good health. The CDR3 sequence is CASSLGRPAGGADTQYF. The DNA of the CDR3 is TGTGCCAGCAGCTTAGGCCGACCGGCGGGGGGAGCAGATACGCAGTATTTT.